This T cell receptor (beta chain) was sequenced for a study of CD4 and CD8 cells across lung adenocarcinoma regions. Samples came from patients with localized non-small cell lung adenocarcinoma. TCRdb re-derived calls from the PCR reads in MiXCR, one entry per CDR3 protein. The sample lists 5,000 to 8,000 distinct CDR3 sequences, around half occurring once. This clonotype ranks as large. The sequence derives from a female donor with lung adenocarcinoma. The CD4 and CD8 labels of this study may be unreliable. Sequenced input: CD8+ T cells from the center of a lung tumor.

The CDR3 sequence is CASSLIQGGGNEQFF. CDR3 DNA: TGTGCCAGCAGCTTAATTCAGGGAGGGGGCAATGAGCAGTTCTTC. The chain combines TRBV7-3 with TRBJ2-1, with TRBD2 as a possible D gene (7 bases). Trimming pared 1 base from V and 6 bases from J, leaving 13 bases between. The CDR3 extends over 15 amino acids. CDR1 and CDR2 (germline): SGHTA, FQGTGA.